Listed below are T cell receptor delta chains from one sample, sequenced in a study of gammadelta T cells in human blood. TCRdb re-called the RT-PCR reads using CATT. This table holds under 400 delta-chain clones, approximately 6.8% found once. Sequenced input: Vgamma9Vdelta2 gamma-delta T cells from infant blood. Receptor source: a human donor. The CDR3 runs from the conserved cysteine through the conserved F or W. D genes are given only for firm matches. Only some rows state a clone size, as once, few, many or a class for expanded clones.

V gene: TRDV2; D gene: TRDD3; J gene: TRDJ3; clone size: large; CDR3 protein: CACDTAGISSWDTRQMFF; CDR3 DNA: TGTGCCTGTGACACCGCGGGGATAAGCTCCTGGGACACCCGACAGATGTTTTTC
V gene: TRDV2; D gene: TRDD3; J gene: TRDJ1; clone size: -; CDR3 protein: CACDHIRVLGDTGDKLIF; CDR3 DNA: TGTGCCTGTGACCATATTCGGGTACTGGGGGATACGGGCGATAAACTCATCTTT
V gene: TRDV2; D gene: TRDD3; J gene: TRDJ2; clone size: large; CDR3 protein: CACDFVLGDTAQLFF; CDR3 DNA: TGTGCCTGTGACTTTGTACTGGGGGATACAGCACAACTCTTCTTT
V gene: TRDV2; D gene: TRDD3; J gene: TRDJ3; clone size: large; CDR3 protein: CACDTLGDSSWDTRQMFF; CDR3 DNA: TGTGCCTGTGACACCCTGGGGGACAGCTCCTGGGACACCCGACAGATGTTTTTC
V gene: TRDV2; D gene: -; J gene: TRDJ3; clone size: hyperexpanded; CDR3 protein: CACDTGGPSSWDTRQMFF; CDR3 DNA: TGTGCCTGTGACACTGGGGGCCCTAGCTCCTGGGACACCCGACAGATGTTTTTC
V gene: TRDV2; D gene: -; J gene: TRDJ1; clone size: large; CDR3 protein: CACDSLALRADKLIF; CDR3 DNA: TGTGCCTGTGACTCACTGGCCCTGAGGGCCGATAAACTCATCTTT
V gene: TRDV2; D gene: TRDD3; J gene: TRDJ2; clone size: hyperexpanded; CDR3 protein: CACDILGDTLTAQLFF; CDR3 DNA: TGTGCCTGTGACATACTGGGGGATACTTTGACAGCACAACTCTTCTTT
V gene: TRDV2; D gene: TRDD3; J gene: TRDJ1; clone size: large; CDR3 protein: CACDILGEYTDKLIF; CDR3 DNA: TGTGCCTGTGACATACTGGGGGAGTACACCGATAAACTCATCTTT
V gene: TRDV2; D gene: TRDD3; J gene: TRDJ2; clone size: hyperexpanded; CDR3 protein: CACDVLGDTAQLFF; CDR3 DNA: TGTGCCTGTGACGTACTGGGGGATACAGCACAACTCTTCTTT
V gene: TRDV2; D gene: TRDD3; J gene: TRDJ2; clone size: -; CDR3 protein: CACDHIRVLGDTAQLFF; CDR3 DNA: TGTGCCTGTGACCATATTCGGGTACTGGGGGATACAGCACAACTCTTCTTT
V gene: TRDV2; D gene: TRDD3; J gene: TRDJ1; clone size: -; CDR3 protein: CACDRLGDTVVTDKLIF; CDR3 DNA: TGTGCCTGTGACAGACTGGGGGATACAGTAGTCACCGATAAACTCATCTTT
V gene: TRDV2; D gene: TRDD3; J gene: TRDJ3; clone size: large; CDR3 protein: CACDILGDTSSWDTRQMFF; CDR3 DNA: TGTGCCTGTGACATACTGGGGGATACGAGCTCCTGGGACACCCGACAGATGTTTTTC
V gene: TRDV2; D gene: TRDD3; J gene: TRDJ3; clone size: medium-sized; CDR3 protein: CACDILGDTRSWDTRQMFF; CDR3 DNA: TGTGCCTGTGACATACTGGGGGATACGCGCTCCTGGGACACCCGACAGATGTTTTTC
V gene: TRDV2; D gene: TRDD3; J gene: TRDJ2; clone size: large; CDR3 protein: CACDTVPLGDTGTAQLFF; CDR3 DNA: TGTGCCTGTGACACCGTCCCACTGGGGGATACAGGGACAGCACAACTCTTCTTT
V gene: TRDV2; D gene: TRDD3; J gene: TRDJ1; clone size: large; CDR3 protein: CACDTLLLGDTVVTDKLIF; CDR3 DNA: TGTGCCTGTGACACCCTTTTACTGGGGGATACAGTAGTCACCGATAAACTCATCTTT
V gene: TRDV2; D gene: TRDD3; J gene: TRDJ3; clone size: few; CDR3 protein: CACDTGGYSGSWDTRQMFF; CDR3 DNA: TGTGCCTGTGACACCGGGGGATACTCTGGCTCCTGGGACACCCGACAGATGTTTTTC